Each of the 27 T cell receptor beta chains below was sequenced from the same sample in a study of technical replicates of blood from four donors. Assay: immunoSEQ multiplex PCR; the TCRdb copy retains only in-frame clones and omits some. The sample lists 85,000 to 90,000 clones, less than 95% seen once, with roughly 0.25% in the top ten. The sequencing sample was made of T cells isolated from PBMCs. These receptors originate from a human donor in good health.

This chain links TRBV29-1 with TRBJ2-1, with 11 bases fitting TRBD1. This CDR3 spans 14 amino acids. The ends lost 3 bases at V and 3 bases at J; junction bases unmatched: 1. Germline CDR1 and CDR2: SQVTM and ANQGSEA. CDR3 nucleotides: TGCAGCGTTGAGGGACAGGGGGACTACAATGAGCAGTTCTTC. Its translation: CSVEGQGDYNEQFF.

The rearrangement uses TRBV6-5 and TRBJ1-2; 8 bases agree with TRBD1. The CDR3 extends over 15 amino acids. V lost 5 bases to trimming and J lost 4 bases; unmatched junction nucleotides: 9. CDR1 MNHEY and CDR2 SVGAGI come from the germline V gene. The CDR3 loop reads CASSVPGQDRYGYTF. CDR3 bases: TGTGCCAGCAGTGTCCCGGGACAGGACCGCTATGGCTACACCTTC.

This chain connects TRBV9 to TRBJ2-7; a weak D match, TRBD1 (6 bases). V was trimmed by 3 bases and J by 2 bases, leaving 12 bases between them. Germline V CDR1 and CDR2: SGDLS, YYNGEE. This CDR3 comprises 14 residues. In nucleotides, the CDR3 is TGTGCCAGCAGCGGGACAGATTACACCTACGAGCAGTACTTC. It codes for CASSGTDYTYEQYF.

V gene TRBV28 combines with J gene TRBJ1-2; 7 bases fit TRBD1. The germline CDR1 and CDR2 sequences are MDHEN and SYDVKM. V was clipped by 3 bases and J by 3 bases; unmatched bases: 4. The CDR3 is made up of 14 amino acids. DNA of the CDR3: TGTGCCAGCAGTTTCAGGGGGGCCCACTATGGCTACACCTTC. This codes for CASSFRGAHYGYTF.

This rearrangement joins TRBV4-1 to TRBJ2-7; D is unclear. Per the germline V gene, CDR1 is MGHRA and CDR2 is YSYEKL. The CDR3 length is 14 residues. V was trimmed by 4 bases and J by 0 bases, leaving 10 bases between them. Here the CDR3 DNA reads TGCGCCAGCAGCCTAGCCGGAAACTCCTACGAGCAGTACTTC. Translated: CASSLAGNSYEQYF.

The chain recombines TRBV19 with TRBJ2-5; 8 bases line up with TRBD1. V shed 5 bases, J shed 5 bases, and the junction held 13 bases outside the gene matches. The CDR3 is 16 amino acids. Germline lookup yields CDR1 LNHDA and CDR2 SQIVND (reference sequence). CDR3 residues: CASSQLTGAVGETQYF. CDR3 in DNA: TGTGCCAGTAGTCAATTGACAGGGGCTGTGGGGGAGACCCAGTACTTC.

CDR3 loop: CASSLLGTGGEETQYF. Written as DNA, the CDR3 is TGTGCCAGCAGTTTATTGGGGACAGGGGGCGAAGAGACCCAGTACTTC. The chain has TRBV27 and TRBJ2-5, with TRBD1 matching over 12 bases. With 1 base clipped from V and 3 bases from J, the junction kept 3 bases outside the gene matches. CDR1 is MNHEY, CDR2 SMNVEV, per germline (reference sequence). The CDR3 has 16 residues.

This sequence joins TRBV4-1 and TRBJ2-7; tentative D call: TRBD2 (6 bases). Germline-derived CDR1 and CDR2 are MGHRA and YSYEKL. V lost 1 base to trimming and J lost 0 bases, with 13 bases between them. This CDR3 comprises 16 residues. The CDR3 sequence: CASSQGLIAVSYEQYF. The CDR3 coding sequence is TGCGCCAGCAGCCAAGGCCTTATAGCGGTCTCCTACGAGCAGTACTTC.

This chain connects TRBV7-9 to TRBJ2-7; perhaps TRBD1 as D (5 bases). The CDR3 sequence is 13 residues long. The V end was cut by 3 bases, the J end by 1 base, with 7 bases between. Germline V gives CDR1 SEHNR, CDR2 FQNEAQ (reference sequence). CDR3 in amino acids: CASSLAGSYEQYF. The DNA for the CDR3 is TGTGCCAGCAGCTTGGCAGGGTCCTACGAGCAGTACTTC. The full variable domain, with the rest looked up from reference TRBV7-9 and TRBJ2-7, is DTGVSQNPRHKITKRGQNVTFRCDPISEHNRLYWYRQTLGQGPEFLTYFQNEAQLEKSRLLSDRFSAERPKGSFSTLEIQRTEQGDSAMYLCASSLAGSYEQYFGPGTRLTVT.

The rearrangement links TRBV7-9 to TRBJ2-7; tentative D call: TRBD1 (6 bases). The germline CDR1 and CDR2 sequences are SEHNR and FQNEAQ (reference sequence). The CDR3 is 16 residues long. V was cut by 5 bases and J by 2 bases, with 19 bases left in between. The CDR3 spells CASSTEKTGLPYEQYF. The CDR3 nucleotides are TGTGCCAGCAGCACCGAGAAGACAGGCCTTCCCTACGAGCAGTACTTC.

The CDR3 is CASSQQPIRDSYEQYF. CDR3 nucleotides: TGCGCCAGCAGCCAGCAGCCGATCAGGGATTCCTACGAGCAGTACTTC. The V call is TRBV4-1, the J call TRBJ2-7; tentative D call: TRBD1 (5 bases). CDR1 is MGHRA and CDR2 is YSYEKL in the germline V gene. Trimming left V 3 bases short and J 1 base short, with 16 bases between. The CDR3 is 16 residues long.

V and J are TRBV7-9 and TRBJ2-3, with D perhaps matching TRBD2 (6 bases). The CDR3 loop spans 15 amino acids. From germline, CDR1 is SEHNR and CDR2 FQNEAQ (reference sequence). V lost 1 base, J lost 1 base, and 9 bases lay in between. The CDR3 spells CASSLGPSGTDTQYF. For the CDR3, the DNA is TGTGCCAGCAGCTTAGGTCCTAGCGGCACAGATACGCAGTATTTT.

The rearrangement links TRBV15 to TRBJ2-7; 8 bases are shared with TRBD2. J was trimmed by 3 bases and V by 0 bases; bases with no gene match: 10. CDR1 is LNHNV and CDR2 is YYDKDF in the germline V gene (reference sequence). This CDR3 is built from 17 residues. The CDR3 nucleotides read TGTGCCACCAGCAGAGATCTTTTTAGCGGGACAAACTACGAGCAGTACTTC. Translating gives CATSRDLFSGTNYEQYF.

The V and J genes are TRBV5-1 and TRBJ2-1; 14 bases fit TRBD2. CDR3 length equals 15 residues. The V and J ends lost 1 base and 7 bases, in that order; junction bases with no gene match: 1. Germline values: CDR1 SGHRS, CDR2 YFSETQ. CDR3 sequence: CASSLWTSGGNEQFF. The CDR3 coding sequence is TGCGCCAGCAGCTTGTGGACTAGCGGGGGGAATGAGCAGTTCTTC.

This clone was observed a handful of times. The chain couples TRBV6-5 to TRBJ1-1; no reliable D call. Looked up from germline, CDR1 is MNHEY and CDR2 is SVGAGI. Trimming removed 5 bases from V and 3 bases from J, with 7 bases in between. The CDR3 has 12 residues. The CDR3 DNA follows: TGTGCCAGCAGTCAAGCCCACACTGAAGCTTTCTTT. Protein: CASSQAHTEAFF.

V usage is TRBV30 and J usage is TRBJ2-1; maybe TRBD1 (5 bases). V lost 2 bases, J lost 6 bases, and 17 bases lay in between. This CDR3 is built from 15 residues. Germline CDR1 reads GTSNPN; CDR2 reads SVGIG (reference sequence). The CDR3 loop is CAWSKGRVLSNEQFF. Here the CDR3 DNA reads TGTGCCTGGAGTAAAGGCAGGGTACTGTCCAATGAGCAGTTCTTC. Based on the CDR3 plus reference TRBV30 and TRBJ2-1, the full variable domain is SQTIHQWPATLVQPVGSPLSLECTVEGTSNPNLYWYRQAAGRGLQLLFYSVGIGQISSEVPQNLSASRPQDRQFILSSKKLLLSDSGFYLCAWSKGRVLSNEQFFGPGTRLTVL.

The genes are TRBV4-2 and TRBJ1-5; 7 bases fit TRBD1. Trimming removed 2 bases from V and 7 bases from J; junction bases left unmatched: 5. This CDR3 region has 14 residues. Germline lookup yields CDR1 LGHNA and CDR2 YNFKEQ. The DNA for the CDR3 is TGTGCCAGCAGCCAAAGGGGGCTAAGCCAGCCCCAGCATTTT. Encoded protein: CASSQRGLSQPQHF.

The chain has TRBV28 and TRBJ2-7; the match to TRBD1 covers 7 bases. V shed 3 bases, J shed 2 bases, and the junction held 7 bases outside the gene matches. Germline CDR1 MDHEN, CDR2 SYDVKM. The length of the CDR3 is 15 residues. The CDR3 loop reads CASSFVGRGTYEQYF. DNA of the CDR3: TGTGCCAGCAGTTTTGTGGGCAGGGGGACCTACGAGCAGTACTTC.

This clone was seen once. The genes are TRBV10-1 and TRBJ2-2; 10 nucleotides match TRBD1. Germline-derived CDR1 and CDR2 are WNHNN and SYGVQD (reference sequence). The CDR3 loop spans 14 amino acids. V lost 6 bases, J lost 5 bases, and 3 bases stayed unmatched. The CDR3 spells CASSPGQGTGELFF. The CDR3 region has the DNA TGCGCCAGCAGCCCGGGACAGGGGACCGGGGAGCTGTTTTTT.

This chain links TRBV7-3 with TRBJ2-3; D is unclear. The germline V and J ends were trimmed by 5 bases and 2 bases, with 14 bases remaining between them. This CDR3 region has 15 residues. Germline loops: CDR1 SGHTA, CDR2 FQGTGA. The CDR3 protein is CASSPIRWATDTQYF. CDR3 in DNA: TGTGCCAGCAGCCCAATCCGATGGGCCACAGATACGCAGTATTTT.

The genes are TRBV4-2 and TRBJ1-1, with TRBD1 matching over 12 bases. With V trimmed by 0 bases and J by 6 bases, 2 bases remained unmatched. There are 15 residues in the CDR3. Germline-derived CDR1 and CDR2 are LGHNA and YNFKEQ. CDR3 amino acids: CASSQEGTGGSEAFF. In DNA form, the CDR3 reads TGTGCCAGCAGCCAAGAGGGGACAGGGGGCTCTGAAGCTTTCTTT.

The chain links TRBV5-1 to TRBJ2-1, with a weak D call TRBD2 (5 bases). CDR3 length: 14 amino acids. With 0 bases removed from V and 4 bases from J, the gap between germline ends came to 8 bases. Germline assignment: CDR1 SGHRS and CDR2 YFSETQ. The CDR3 region is CASSLGLAYNEQFF. The CDR3 bases are TGCGCCAGCAGCTTGGGCCTAGCTTACAATGAGCAGTTCTTC.

The chain employs TRBV10-3 and TRBJ1-1; 12 bases fit TRBD1. Germline assignment: CDR1 ENHRY and CDR2 SYGVKD. The trim removed 6 bases at V and 4 bases at J, leaving 24 bases unmatched. The CDR3 contains 21 residues. CDR3 amino acids: CAISGGGDRGRLGFDATEAFF. The CDR3 DNA follows: TGTGCCATCAGCGGCGGTGGGGACAGGGGGCGGCTTGGGTTCGATGCCACTGAAGCTTTCTTT.

The V gene is TRBV14, the J gene TRBJ1-2, with 7 bases aligning to TRBD1. CDR1 is SGHDN, CDR2 FVKESK, per germline. This CDR3 spans 13 amino acids. Germline trimming cut 4 bases from V and 8 bases from J; bases unmatched to any gene: 7. Here the CDR3 reads CASSPQDRAGYTF. As DNA, the CDR3 is TGTGCCAGCAGCCCACAAGACAGGGCAGGCTACACCTTC.

The rearrangement joins TRBV6-5 to TRBJ1-5, with D tentatively TRBD1 (6 bases). Trimming left V 6 bases short and J 6 bases short, with 15 bases between. CDR3 length: 14 amino acids. Germline CDR1 is MNHEY and CDR2 is SVGAGI. The chain's CDR3 is CASRTGGPFQPQHF. The DNA for the CDR3 is TGTGCCAGCAGGACAGGAGGCCCCTTTCAGCCCCAGCATTTT.

This chain joins TRBV6-1 and TRBJ2-2; 7 bases are a match to TRBD2. The germline gives CDR1 MNHNS, CDR2 SASEGT. The CDR3 covers 14 residues. With 8 bases clipped from V and 1 base from J, the junction kept 4 bases outside the gene matches. CDR3 amino acids: CASGGGLNTGELFF. In DNA form, the CDR3 reads TGTGCCAGCGGGGGGGGGTTGAACACCGGGGAGCTGTTTTTT.

This sequence joins TRBV19 and TRBJ1-4; the match to TRBD1 covers 8 bases. With V trimmed by 2 bases and J by 7 bases, 0 bases remained unmatched. This CDR3 has 13 amino acids. Germline assignment: CDR1 LNHDA and CDR2 SQIVND (reference sequence). The CDR3 sequence is CASSITGGEKLFF. The CDR3 nucleotides are TGTGCCAGTAGTATAACAGGGGGTGAAAAACTGTTTTTT. The full variable domain, rest sourced from reference TRBV19 and TRBJ1-4, is DGGITQSPKYLFRKEGQNVTLSCEQNLNHDAMYWYRQDPGQGLRLIYYSQIVNDFQKGDIAEGYSVSREKKESFPLTVTSAQKNPTAFYLCASSITGGEKLFFGSGTQLSVL.